The sequence of this T cell receptor beta chain was determined in a study of CD8+ T cells in alopecia areata. For the study at large: Patients in the treated group were given tofacitinib by mouth, 5 to 10 mg twice a day. Findings of the study overall: Clonality in the scalp and expanded CD8+ clones ranked among the top 100 were significantly decreased by tofacitinib. Affected lesional scalp, above all in alopecia totalis/universalis, was more clonal than normal scalp.

Sequencing relied on a cDNA template that was reverse transcribed from extracted RNA. The table came from immunoSEQ multiplex PCR; TCRdb's copy has only in-frame clones and leaves some out. The profile shows about 220,000 clones, around 57% of them singletons. Turning to this clone: The antigen is undetermined.

Treatment meaning: oral pan-JAK inhibitor, 5-10 mg twice daily. Sequenced material: CD4+ T cells sorted from blood, taken at week 4, from a patient treated with tofacitinib. The clonotype was recovered from a human donor with alopecia areata.

CDR3: CASSLKYTDTQYF. For the CDR3, the DNA is TGTGCCAGCAGCTTGAAGTACACAGATACGCAGTATTTT. The V and J genes are TRBV7-7 and TRBJ2-3; D unclear. The germline gives CDR1 SSHAT, CDR2 FNYEAQ (reference sequence). V dropped 3 bases and J dropped 2 bases, with 6 bases sitting between them. CDR3 length: 13 residues.